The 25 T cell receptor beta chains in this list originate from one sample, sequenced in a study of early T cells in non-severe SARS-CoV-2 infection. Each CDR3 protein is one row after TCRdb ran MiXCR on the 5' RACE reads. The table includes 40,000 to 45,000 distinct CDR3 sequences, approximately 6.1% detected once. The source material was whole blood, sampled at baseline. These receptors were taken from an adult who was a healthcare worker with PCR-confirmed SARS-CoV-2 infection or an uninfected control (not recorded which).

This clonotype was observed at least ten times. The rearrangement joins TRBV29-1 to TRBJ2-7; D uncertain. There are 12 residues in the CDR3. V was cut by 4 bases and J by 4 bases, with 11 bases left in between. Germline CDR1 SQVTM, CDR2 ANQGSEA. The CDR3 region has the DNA TGCAGCGTTGGGACGGGTCGGTACGAGCAGTACTTC. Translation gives CSVGTGRYEQYF.

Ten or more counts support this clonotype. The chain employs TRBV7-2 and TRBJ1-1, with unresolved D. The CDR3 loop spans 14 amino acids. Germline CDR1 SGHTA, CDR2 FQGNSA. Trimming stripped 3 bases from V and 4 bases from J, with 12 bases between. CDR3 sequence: CASSLGVGLTEAFF. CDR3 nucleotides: TGTGCCAGCAGCTTGGGAGTGGGCCTCACTGAAGCTTTCTTT.

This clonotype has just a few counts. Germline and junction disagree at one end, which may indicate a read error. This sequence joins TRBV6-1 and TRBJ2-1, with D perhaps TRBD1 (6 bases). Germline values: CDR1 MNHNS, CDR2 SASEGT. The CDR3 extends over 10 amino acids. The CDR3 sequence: CASTGQFGVF. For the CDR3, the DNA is TGTGCCAGCACCGGACAGTTCGGGGTCTTC.

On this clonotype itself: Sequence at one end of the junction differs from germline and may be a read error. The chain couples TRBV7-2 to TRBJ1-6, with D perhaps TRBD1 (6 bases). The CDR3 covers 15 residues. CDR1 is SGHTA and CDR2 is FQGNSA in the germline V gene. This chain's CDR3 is CVSSFGQHINSPLHF. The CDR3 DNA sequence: TGTGTCAGCAGCTTCGGACAGCATATTAATTCACCCCTCCACTTT.

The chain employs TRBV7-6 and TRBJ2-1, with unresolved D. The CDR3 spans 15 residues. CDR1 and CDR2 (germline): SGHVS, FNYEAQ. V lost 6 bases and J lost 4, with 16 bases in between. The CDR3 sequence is CASSPFLGNYNEQFF. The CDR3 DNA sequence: TGTGCCAGCAGTCCCTTCCTAGGGAATTACAATGAGCAGTTCTTC.

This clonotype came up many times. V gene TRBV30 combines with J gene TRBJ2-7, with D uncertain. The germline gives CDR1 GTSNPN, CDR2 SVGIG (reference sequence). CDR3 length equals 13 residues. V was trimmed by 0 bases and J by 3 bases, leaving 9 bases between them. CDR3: CAWSVWGSYEQYF. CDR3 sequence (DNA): TGTGCCTGGAGTGTGTGGGGAAGCTACGAGCAGTACTTC.

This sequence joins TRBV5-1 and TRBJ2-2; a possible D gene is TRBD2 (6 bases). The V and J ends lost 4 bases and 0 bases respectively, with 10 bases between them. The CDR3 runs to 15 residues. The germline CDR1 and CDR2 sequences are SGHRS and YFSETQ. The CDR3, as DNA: TGCGCCAGCAGCGGCGGGGCTACGAACACCGGGGAGCTGTTTTTT. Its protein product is CASSGGATNTGELFF.

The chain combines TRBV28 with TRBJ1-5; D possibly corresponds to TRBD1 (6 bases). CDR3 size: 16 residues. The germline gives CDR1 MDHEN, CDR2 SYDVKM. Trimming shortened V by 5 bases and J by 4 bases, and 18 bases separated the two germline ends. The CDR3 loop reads CASSTNRDTLNQPQHF. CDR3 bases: TGTGCCAGCAGTACCAACCGGGACACTTTAAATCAGCCCCAGCATTTT.

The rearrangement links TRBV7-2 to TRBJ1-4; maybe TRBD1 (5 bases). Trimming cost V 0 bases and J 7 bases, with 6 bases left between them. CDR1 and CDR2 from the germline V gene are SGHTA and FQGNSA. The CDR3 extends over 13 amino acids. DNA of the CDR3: TGTGCCAGCAGCTTAGCAGGGGCTGAAAAACTGTTTTTT. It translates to CASSLAGAEKLFF.

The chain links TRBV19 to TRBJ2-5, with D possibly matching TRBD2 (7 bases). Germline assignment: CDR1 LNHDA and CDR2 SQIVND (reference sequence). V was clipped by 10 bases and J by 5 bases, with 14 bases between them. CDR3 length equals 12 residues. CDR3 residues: CATRGAGETQYF. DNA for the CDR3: TGTGCCACCCGGGGGGCCGGGGAGACCCAGTACTTC.

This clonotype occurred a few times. CDR3 loop: CASSRGGQADTQYF. CDR3 bases: TGTGCCAGCAGCCGGGGGGGGCAGGCAGATACGCAGTATTTT. The rearrangement uses TRBV6-6 and TRBJ2-3; 8 bases are a match to TRBD2. Per germline, CDR1 MNHNY and CDR2 SVGAGI (reference sequence). Unmatched junction bases numbered 6, after V lost 6 bases and J lost 4 bases. The CDR3 is made up of 14 amino acids.

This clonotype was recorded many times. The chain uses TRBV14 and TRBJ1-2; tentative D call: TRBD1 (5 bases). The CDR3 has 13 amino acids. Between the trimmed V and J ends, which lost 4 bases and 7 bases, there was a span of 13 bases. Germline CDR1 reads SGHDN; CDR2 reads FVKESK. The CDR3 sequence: CASSPVQAAGYTF. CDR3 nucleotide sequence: TGTGCCAGCAGCCCTGTACAGGCTGCTGGCTACACCTTC.

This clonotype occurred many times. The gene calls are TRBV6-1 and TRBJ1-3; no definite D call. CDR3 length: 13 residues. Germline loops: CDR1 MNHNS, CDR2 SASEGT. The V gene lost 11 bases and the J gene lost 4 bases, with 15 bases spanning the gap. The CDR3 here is CAAGSGSGNTIYF. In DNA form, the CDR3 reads TGTGCCGCCGGGAGCGGGTCGGGAAACACCATATATTTT.

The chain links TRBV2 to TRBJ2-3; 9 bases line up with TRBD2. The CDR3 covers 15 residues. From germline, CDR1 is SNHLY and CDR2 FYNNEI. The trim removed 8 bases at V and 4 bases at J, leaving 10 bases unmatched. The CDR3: CASLPSLAGSDTQYF. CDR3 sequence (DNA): TGTGCCAGCCTACCTAGTCTAGCGGGGTCAGATACGCAGTATTTT.

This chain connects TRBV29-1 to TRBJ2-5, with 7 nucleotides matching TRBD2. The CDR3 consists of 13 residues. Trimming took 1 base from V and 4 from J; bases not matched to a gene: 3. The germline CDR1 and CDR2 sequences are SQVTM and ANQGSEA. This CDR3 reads CSVEGWEGETQYF. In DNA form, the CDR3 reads TGCAGCGTTGAAGGCTGGGAGGGAGAGACCCAGTACTTC.

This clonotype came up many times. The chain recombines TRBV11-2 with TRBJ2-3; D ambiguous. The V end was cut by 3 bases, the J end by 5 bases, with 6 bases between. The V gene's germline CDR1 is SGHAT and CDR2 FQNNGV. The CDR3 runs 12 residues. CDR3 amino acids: CASSFRGDTQYF. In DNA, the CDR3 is TGTGCCAGCAGCTTTAGAGGAGATACGCAGTATTTT.

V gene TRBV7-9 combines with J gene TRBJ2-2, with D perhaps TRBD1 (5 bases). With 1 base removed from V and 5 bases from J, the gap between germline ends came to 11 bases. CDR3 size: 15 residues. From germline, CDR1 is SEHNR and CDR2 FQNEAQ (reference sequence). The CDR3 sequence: CASSLGQMYTGELFF. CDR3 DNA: TGTGCCAGCAGCTTAGGACAGATGTATACCGGGGAGCTGTTTTTT. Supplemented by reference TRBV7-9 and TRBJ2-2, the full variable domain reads DTGVSQNPRHKITKRGQNVTFRCDPISEHNRLYWYRQTLGQGPEFLTYFQNEAQLEKSRLLSDRFSAERPKGSFSTLEIQRTEQGDSAMYLCASSLGQMYTGELFFGEGSRLTVL.

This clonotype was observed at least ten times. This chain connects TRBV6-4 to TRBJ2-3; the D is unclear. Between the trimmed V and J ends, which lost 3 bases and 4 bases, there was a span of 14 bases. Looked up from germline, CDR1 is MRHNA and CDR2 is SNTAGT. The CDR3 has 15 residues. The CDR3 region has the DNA TGTGCCAGCAGTGAATCTTTGAACAGCGCAGATACGCAGTATTTT. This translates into CASSESLNSADTQYF.

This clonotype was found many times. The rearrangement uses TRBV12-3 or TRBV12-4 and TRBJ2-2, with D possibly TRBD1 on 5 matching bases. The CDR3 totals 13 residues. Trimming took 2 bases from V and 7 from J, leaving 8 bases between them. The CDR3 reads CASSLKGDGELFF. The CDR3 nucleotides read TGTGCCAGCAGTTTAAAAGGGGACGGGGAGCTGTTTTTT.

The CDR3 protein is CAWSGTRNEQYF. The DNA for the CDR3 is TGTGCCTGGAGTGGGACGAGGAACGAGCAGTACTTC. The chain has TRBV30 and TRBJ2-7; D remains unclear. The CDR3 contains 12 residues. Deletions cut 1 base from V and 5 bases from J, with 9 bases between. CDR1 is GTSNPN and CDR2 is SVGIG in the germline V gene (reference sequence). The full variable domain, completed using reference TRBV30 and TRBJ2-7, is SQTIHQWPATLVQPVGSPLSLECTVEGTSNPNLYWYRQAAGRGLQLLFYSVGIGQISSEVPQNLSASRPQDRQFILSSKKLLLSDSGFYLCAWSGTRNEQYFGPGTRLTVT.

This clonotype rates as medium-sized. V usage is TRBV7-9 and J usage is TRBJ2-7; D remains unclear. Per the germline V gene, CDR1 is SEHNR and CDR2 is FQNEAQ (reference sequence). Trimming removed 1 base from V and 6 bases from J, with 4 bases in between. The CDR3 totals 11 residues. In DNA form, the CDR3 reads TGTGCCAGCAGCTTAGTCGGCGAGCAGTACTTC. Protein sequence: CASSLVGEQYF.

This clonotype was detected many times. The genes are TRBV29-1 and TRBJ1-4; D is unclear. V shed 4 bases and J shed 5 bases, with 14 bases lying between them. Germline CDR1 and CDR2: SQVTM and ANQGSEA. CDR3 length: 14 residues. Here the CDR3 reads CSVALDLRNEKLFF. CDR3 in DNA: TGCAGCGTTGCTTTGGACCTAAGAAATGAAAAACTGTTTTTT.

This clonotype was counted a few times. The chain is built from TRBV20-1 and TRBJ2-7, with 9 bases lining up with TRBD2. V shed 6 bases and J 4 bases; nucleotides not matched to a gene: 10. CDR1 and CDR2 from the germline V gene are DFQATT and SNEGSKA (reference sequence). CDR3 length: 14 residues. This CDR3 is CSAKIGTSSYEQYF. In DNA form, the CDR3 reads TGCAGTGCCAAGATCGGGACTAGCTCGTACGAGCAGTACTTC.

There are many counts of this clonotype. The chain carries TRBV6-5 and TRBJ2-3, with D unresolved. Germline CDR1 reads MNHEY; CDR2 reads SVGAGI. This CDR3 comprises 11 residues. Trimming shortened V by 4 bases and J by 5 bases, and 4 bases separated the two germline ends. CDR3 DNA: TGTGCCAGCAGTTTCGGAGATACGCAGTATTTT. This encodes CASSFGDTQYF.

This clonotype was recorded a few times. CDR3 bases: TGCAGCGTAGGGGAGTTCGGGTACGAGCAGTACTTC. The encoded protein is CSVGEFGYEQYF. The chain carries TRBV29-1 and TRBJ2-7; either TRBD1 or TRBD2 may supply D (5 bases each). There are 12 residues in the CDR3. Deletions cut 6 bases from V and 4 bases from J, with 13 bases between. Germline values: CDR1 SQVTM, CDR2 ANQGSEA.